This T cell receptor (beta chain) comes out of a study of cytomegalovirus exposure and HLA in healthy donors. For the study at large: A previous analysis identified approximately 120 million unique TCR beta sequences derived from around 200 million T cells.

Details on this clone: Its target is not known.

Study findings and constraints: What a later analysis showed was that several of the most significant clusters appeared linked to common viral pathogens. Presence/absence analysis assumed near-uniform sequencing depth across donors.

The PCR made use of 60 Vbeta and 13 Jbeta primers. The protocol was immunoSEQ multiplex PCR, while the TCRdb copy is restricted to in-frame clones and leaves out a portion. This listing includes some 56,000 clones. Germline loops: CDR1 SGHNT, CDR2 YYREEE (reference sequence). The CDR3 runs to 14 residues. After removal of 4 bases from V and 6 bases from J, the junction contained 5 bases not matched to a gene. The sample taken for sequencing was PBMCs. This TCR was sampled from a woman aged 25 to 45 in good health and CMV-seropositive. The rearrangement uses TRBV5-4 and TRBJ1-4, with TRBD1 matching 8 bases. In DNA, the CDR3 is TGTGCCAGCAGCAATGGACAGGGCGATGAAAAACTGTTTTTT. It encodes CASSNGQGDEKLFF.